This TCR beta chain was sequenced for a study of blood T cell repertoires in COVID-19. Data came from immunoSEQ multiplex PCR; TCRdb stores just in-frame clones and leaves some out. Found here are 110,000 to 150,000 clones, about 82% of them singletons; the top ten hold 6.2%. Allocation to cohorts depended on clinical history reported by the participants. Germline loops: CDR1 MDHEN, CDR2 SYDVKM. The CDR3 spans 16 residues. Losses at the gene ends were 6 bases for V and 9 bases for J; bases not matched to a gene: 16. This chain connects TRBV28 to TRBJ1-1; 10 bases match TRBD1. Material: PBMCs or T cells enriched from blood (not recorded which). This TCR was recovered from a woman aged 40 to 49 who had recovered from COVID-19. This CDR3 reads CASRLKGQGVFGKAFF. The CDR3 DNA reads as TGTGCCAGCAGACTGAAAGGACAGGGGGTCTTCGGAAAAGCTTTCTTT.